These 28 T cell receptor beta chains were all obtained from the same sample, sequenced in a study of T cell repertoires in aging, cancer and after chemotherapy. TCR beta rearrangements were amplified from peripheral blood genomic DNA. A mixed TRB-A/B primer pool amplified rearranged TRB by multiplex touch-down PCR. Each CDR3 protein gets one entry after TCRdb re-called the multiplex PCR reads with MiXCR. This repertoire shows hundreds of distinct CDR3 sequences, around 26% found once; its top ten account for less than 55%. Sequenced: blood. The receptor source for this set is a human donor with a blood cancer.

By share, this clonotype ranks as large. The rearrangement joins TRBV29-1 to TRBJ2-4; tentatively, D is TRBD2 (5 bases). This CDR3 spans 13 amino acids. Trimming left V 7 bases short and J 7 bases short, with 17 bases between. CDR1 SQVTM and CDR2 ANQGSEA come from the germline V gene. Written as DNA, the CDR3 is TGCAGCGCGAAGCAGCGACTAAACAACATTCAGTACTTC. Encoded protein: CSAKQRLNNIQYF. The full variable domain, in which reference TRBV29-1 and TRBJ2-4 provide the parts outside the CDR3, is SAVISQKPSRDICQRGTSLTIQCQVDSQVTMMFWYRQQPGQSLTLIATANQGSEATYESGFVIDKFPISRPNLTFSTLTVSNMSPEDSSIYLCSAKQRLNNIQYFGAGTRLSVL.

This chain links TRBV7-3 with TRBJ2-3; D is uncertain. Germline CDR1 SGHTA, CDR2 FQGTGA. CDR3 length: 14 amino acids. Trimming took off 5 bases at V and 3 bases at J, with 12 bases between the two ends. CDR3 protein: CASSRTSGTDTQYF. CDR3 nucleotides: TGTGCCAGCAGCCGAACGTCCGGTACAGATACGCAGTATTTT.

This rearrangement joins TRBV6-1 to TRBJ1-2; a possible D gene is TRBD1 (6 bases). Trimming stripped 5 bases from V and 5 bases from J, with 12 bases between. The germline CDR1 and CDR2 sequences are MNHNS and SASEGT. This CDR3 has 13 residues. Here the CDR3 DNA reads TGTGCCAGCAGTAGCCGGACAGAGTATGGCTACACCTTC. Translated: CASSSRTEYGYTF.

The chain combines TRBV11-1 with TRBJ2-2; 8 nucleotides align to TRBD1. V lost 3 bases, J lost 4 bases, and 4 bases stayed unmatched. Germline V gene lookup returns CDR1 SGHAT and CDR2 FQDESV (reference sequence). This CDR3 region has 15 residues. CDR3 nucleotide sequence: TGTGCCAGCAGCTTCGGACAGGGTAGCACCGGGGAGCTGTTTTTT. It translates to CASSFGQGSTGELFF. Based on the CDR3 plus reference TRBV11-1 and TRBJ2-2, the full variable domain is EAEVAQSPRYKITEKSQAVAFWCDPISGHATLYWYRQILGQGPELLVQFQDESVVDDSQLPKDRFSAERLKGVDSTLKIQPAELGDSAMYLCASSFGQGSTGELFFGEGSRLTVL.

This clonotype was found once. V usage is TRBV30 and J usage is TRBJ2-6; D is unresolved. Germline loops: CDR1 GTSNPN, CDR2 SVGIG (reference sequence). Trimming pared 3 bases from V and 6 bases from J, leaving 12 bases between. The CDR3 is 14 amino acids. The CDR3: CAWRTASKANVLTF. The CDR3 DNA follows: TGTGCCTGGAGAACGGCCTCTAAGGCCAACGTCCTGACTTTC.

This clonotype is classed as large. The chain carries TRBV30 and TRBJ2-1; 11 nucleotides match TRBD1. Looked up from germline, CDR1 is GTSNPN and CDR2 is SVGIG (reference sequence). V dropped 3 bases and J dropped 8; count of bases not matched to a gene: 9. This CDR3 contains 15 residues. The CDR3 reads CAWSRRTGGHDEQFF. The CDR3 bases are TGTGCCTGGAGCCGAAGGACAGGGGGCCACGATGAGCAGTTCTTC. Full variable domain (missing parts from reference TRBV30 and TRBJ2-1): SQTIHQWPATLVQPVGSPLSLECTVEGTSNPNLYWYRQAAGRGLQLLFYSVGIGQISSEVPQNLSASRPQDRQFILSSKKLLLSDSGFYLCAWSRRTGGHDEQFFGPGTRLTVL.

The V gene is TRBV28, the J gene TRBJ2-1; 10 bases are shared with TRBD2. Germline V gene sequence: CDR1 MDHEN, CDR2 SYDVKM. The trim removed 6 bases at V and 3 bases at J, leaving 11 bases unmatched. The CDR3 loop spans 17 amino acids. The CDR3 sequence is CASSPPDLAGDYNEQFF. As DNA, the CDR3 is TGTGCCAGCAGCCCGCCGGACCTAGCGGGGGACTACAATGAGCAGTTCTTC.

As to this clonotype: This may come from a read error, since a much larger clone is one base off. This chain links TRBV6-5 with TRBJ2-7; 7 nucleotides line up with TRBD2. This CDR3 spans 15 amino acids. J lost 3 bases, V lost 0 bases, and 5 bases had no gene match. Germline values: CDR1 MNHEY, CDR2 SVGAGI. CDR3 amino acids: CASSYSIGDYYEQYF. DNA of the CDR3: TGTGCCAGCAGTTACTCGATAGGGGACTACTACGAGCAGTACTTC.

This chain joins TRBV12-3 or TRBV12-4 and TRBJ1-5; weak D call: TRBD1 (5 bases). The CDR3 contains 15 residues. V was cut by 7 bases and J by 5 bases, with 18 bases left in between. CDR3 coding DNA: TGTGCCAGCAAATACGGGACCCTGTCTCATCAGCCCCAGCATTTT. This codes for CASKYGTLSHQPQHF.

In its sample, this clonotype ranks as large. The genes are TRBV29-1 and TRBJ2-4; 7 bases are a match to TRBD2. This CDR3 has 13 residues. J was trimmed by 1 base and V by 8 bases; bases with no gene match: 5. Germline-derived CDR1 and CDR2 are SQVTM and ANQGSEA. The CDR3 DNA follows: TGCAGCTACCTGGGAGGGGCCAAAAACATTCAGTACTTC. Amino acid sequence: CSYLGGAKNIQYF.

This clonotype is deemed large. The CDR3 DNA sequence: TGTGCCAGCAGTTACTCATTAGCCATAGATACGCAGTATTTT. Translating gives CASSYSLAIDTQYF. The rearrangement uses TRBV6-2 or TRBV6-3 and TRBJ2-3; the D is unclear. The CDR3 has 14 residues. V was cut by 0 bases and J by 5 bases, with 9 bases left in between. CDR1 MNHEY and CDR2 SVGEGT come from the germline V gene.

Only a few counts were recorded for this clonotype. The chain employs TRBV5-4 and TRBJ2-7, with D perhaps assigned TRBD1 or TRBD2 (6 bases each). Trimming cost V 4 bases and J 3 bases, with 17 bases left between them. CDR1 SGHNT and CDR2 YYREEE come from the germline V gene (reference sequence). There are 15 residues in the CDR3. In nucleotides, the CDR3 is TGTGCCAGCAGCCCCGGAGGGACACAGATCTACGAGCAGTACTTC. This codes for CASSPGGTQIYEQYF.

Relative to its sample, this clonotype is large. The chain couples TRBV6-1 to TRBJ2-5, with D hard to call. There are 13 residues in the CDR3. Germline V CDR1 and CDR2: MNHNS, SASEGT. V was trimmed by 10 bases and J by 5 bases, leaving 17 bases between them. The CDR3 spells CAIAGVRWETQYF. The CDR3 bases are TGTGCCATCGCTGGGGTGCGGTGGGAGACCCAGTACTTC.

The chain employs TRBV5-4 and TRBJ2-3, with TRBD2 matching over 11 bases. The trim removed 4 bases at V and 2 bases at J, leaving 15 bases unmatched. CDR3 size: 19 residues. Germline loops: CDR1 SGHNT, CDR2 YYREEE (reference sequence). For the CDR3, the DNA is TGTGCCAGCAGCCAAGCCGGGACTAGCGGCCCCCTAGCCACAGATACGCAGTATTTT. As protein: CASSQAGTSGPLATDTQYF.

The chain combines TRBV20-1 with TRBJ1-2; no clear D. The V and J ends lost 5 bases and 8 bases respectively, with 12 bases between them. This CDR3 contains 11 residues. Germline CDR1 and CDR2: DFQATT and SNEGSKA (reference sequence). CDR3 nucleotides: TGCAGTGCTCCGTCCTTCGGAGGCTACACCTTC. Its protein product is CSAPSFGGYTF.

This chain uses TRBV7-6 with TRBJ2-2; 15 nucleotides agree with TRBD2. From germline, CDR1 is SGHVS and CDR2 FNYEAQ. The junction had 6 bases not matched to a gene; V was cut back by 5 bases and J by 5 bases. The CDR3 is made up of 17 amino acids. CDR3 protein: CASSQGLAGGGTGELFF. The CDR3 DNA follows: TGTGCCAGCAGCCAGGGACTAGCGGGAGGAGGGACCGGGGAGCTGTTTTTT.

The chain carries TRBV2 and TRBJ1-6; D call uncertain. CDR1 is SNHLY, CDR2 FYNNEI, per germline. Trimming shortened V by 3 bases and J by 6 bases, and 9 bases separated the two germline ends. The CDR3 loop spans 14 amino acids. The CDR3 reads CASSDSMSNSPLHF. The DNA for the CDR3 is TGTGCCAGCAGTGACAGTATGAGTAATTCACCCCTCCACTTT.

On this clonotype: A much larger clone lies a single base off, so this may be a read error. CDR3 sequence: CASRLAPLGDEQFF. The CDR3 DNA sequence: TGTGCCAGCAGGTTGGCTCCCCTGGGAGATGAGCAGTTCTTC. The J gene is TRBJ2-1, the V gene TRBV7-6; tentatively, D is TRBD2 (5 bases). Deletions cut 6 bases from V and 8 bases from J, with 17 bases between. Per the germline V gene, CDR1 is SGHVS and CDR2 is FNYEAQ. This CDR3 has 14 residues.

The genes are TRBV27 and TRBJ2-3; 8 bases are shared with TRBD2. J lost 4 bases, V lost 4 bases, and 22 bases had no gene match. The CDR3 totals 20 residues. The germline V gene encodes CDR1 MNHEY and CDR2 SMNVEV (reference sequence). For the CDR3, the DNA is TGTGCCAGCAGTTCGCCCGGGGGGCCGGGCGGTCTGCGGGGGGCAGATACGCAGTATTTT. Translated: CASSSPGGPGGLRGADTQYF.

This chain joins TRBV5-1 and TRBJ2-5; the D is unclear. Trimming stripped 0 bases from V and 4 bases from J, with 7 bases between. CDR3 size: 13 residues. The germline CDR1 and CDR2 sequences are SGHRS and YFSETQ. The CDR3 bases are TGCGCCAGCAGCTTGGAGAAGGGAGAGACCCAGTACTTC. It translates to CASSLEKGETQYF.

This clonotype was counted between two and nine times. The chain carries TRBV20-1 and TRBJ2-1, with TRBD2 matching 14 bases. J lost 9 bases, V lost 3 bases, and 7 bases had no gene match. CDR1 DFQATT and CDR2 SNEGSKA come from the germline V gene (reference sequence). The CDR3 is 15 residues long. CDR3 amino acids: CSASGRLAGGFEQFF. CDR3 sequence (DNA): TGCAGTGCTAGTGGCCGACTAGCGGGAGGGTTTGAGCAGTTCTTC.

This clonotype is labeled medium-sized. The V gene is TRBV6-5, the J gene TRBJ2-7, with 10 nucleotides matching TRBD1. Germline CDR1 is MNHEY and CDR2 is SVGAGI. The CDR3 spans 15 residues. V was clipped by 6 bases and J by 4 bases; unmatched bases: 9. The CDR3 DNA is TGTGCCAGCAGATTGACCGGGACAGGGGTTTACGAGCAGTACTTC. This translates into CASRLTGTGVYEQYF.

The table lists this clonotype with a few counts. This rearrangement joins TRBV5-1 to TRBJ2-5; no firm D call. Trimming took off 2 bases at V and 2 bases at J, with 13 bases between the two ends. CDR1 and CDR2 (germline): SGHRS, YFSETQ. The CDR3 length is 15 residues. CDR3 in amino acids: CASSLLQLKQETQYF. Written as DNA, the CDR3 is TGCGCCAGCAGCTTACTACAACTAAAACAAGAGACCCAGTACTTC.

In its sample, this clonotype is large. The rearrangement links TRBV29-1 to TRBJ1-2, with D uncertain. Germline loops: CDR1 SQVTM, CDR2 ANQGSEA. V shed 7 bases and J shed 2 bases, with 17 bases lying between them. This CDR3 has 14 residues. The CDR3 sequence: CSDNGGRINYGYTF. CDR3 in DNA: TGCAGCGATAATGGCGGAAGGATCAACTATGGCTACACCTTC.

This chain links TRBV11-2 with TRBJ1-1, with no clear D. V was shortened by 0 bases and J by 7 bases, with 9 bases between the two germline ends. The CDR3 contains 13 residues. Germline CDR1 is SGHAT and CDR2 is FQNNGV. Here the CDR3 DNA reads TGTGCCAGCAGCTTAGATGGAGGCGGTGAAGCTTTCTTT. This translates into CASSLDGGGEAFF.

The sample holds one count of this clonotype. J is TRBJ2-2 and V is TRBV5-1; 12 nucleotides align to TRBD2. The CDR3 is 16 residues long. Germline values: CDR1 SGHRS, CDR2 YFSETQ. Unmatched junction bases numbered 9, after V lost 7 bases and J lost 5 bases. The CDR3 spells CASARTGLAGTGELFF. The CDR3, as DNA: TGCGCCAGCGCCCGAACCGGACTAGCGGGAACCGGGGAGCTGTTTTTT.

As regards this clonotype: A read error may be the cause here, since a much bigger clone is one base away. As DNA, the CDR3 is TGTGCCAGCAGCTTAGAGGCGGGAAGGTTCGAGACCCAGTACTTC. This gives the protein CASSLEAGRFETQYF. This chain links TRBV7-6 with TRBJ2-5; TRBD2 is a possible D gene (6 bases). Germline V lookup: CDR1 SGHVS, CDR2 FNYEAQ. The CDR3 length is 15 residues. V shed 1 base and J shed 5 bases, with 14 bases lying between them.

This clonotype rates as medium-sized. The V call is TRBV6-5, the J call TRBJ2-7; either TRBD1 or TRBD2 may fit D (5 bases each). The germline V gene has CDR1 MNHEY and CDR2 SVGAGI. The CDR3 is made up of 13 amino acids. V gave up 10 bases and J gave up 5 bases, with 18 bases separating them. This chain's CDR3 is CATHRGRDHEQYF. CDR3 DNA sequence: TGTGCCACCCATAGGGGCAGGGACCACGAGCAGTACTTC.